A single sample gave rise to the 5 T cell receptor beta chains below, sequenced in a study of cytomegalovirus exposure and HLA in healthy donors. The table came from immunoSEQ multiplex PCR; TCRdb's copy has only in-frame clones and leaves some out. The table lists 120,000 to 150,000 clones, around 84% of them singletons. Sequenced material: PBMCs. These receptors came from a man younger than 35 in good health and CMV-seropositive.

This chain connects TRBV5-6 to TRBJ1-4; D is perhaps TRBD1 (5 bases). Germline CDR1 SGHDT, CDR2 YYEEEE. This CDR3 has 16 residues. V gave up 1 base and J gave up 7 bases, with 17 bases separating them. The CDR3 spells CASSLIRGETSEKLFF. The CDR3 bases are TGTGCCAGCAGCTTGATAAGGGGCGAGACGTCTGAAAAACTGTTTTTT. Full variable domain (outside the CDR3, taken from reference TRBV5-6 and TRBJ1-4): DAGVTQSPTHLIKTRGQQVTLRCSPKSGHDTVSWYQQALGQGPQFIFQYYEEEERQRGNFPDRFSGHQFPNYSSELNVNALLLGDSALYLCASSLIRGETSEKLFFGSGTQLSVL.

The chain combines TRBV6-1 with TRBJ2-5; 11 nucleotides line up with TRBD2. This CDR3 is 15 amino acids long. CDR1 and CDR2 (germline): MNHNS, SASEGT. With 2 bases clipped from V and 3 bases from J, the junction kept 2 bases outside the gene matches. The CDR3 coding sequence is TGTGCCAGCAGTGAACCGGGACTAGCGGAAGAGACCCAGTACTTC. It is translated as CASSEPGLAEETQYF.

The chain recombines TRBV18 with TRBJ2-1, with 13 bases aligning to TRBD2. The CDR3 extends over 18 amino acids. Germline CDR1 and CDR2: KGHSH and LQKENI. Germline trimming cut 1 base from V and 7 bases from J; bases unmatched to any gene: 10. The CDR3 loop is CASSPQGPGLAGSNEQFF. Here the CDR3 DNA reads TGTGCCAGCTCACCACAGGGGCCGGGACTAGCGGGAAGTAATGAGCAGTTCTTC.

CDR3 bases: TGTGCCAGCAGCGCGGCGGGGGGCGCAGGCAATCAGCCCCAGCATTTT. Its translation: CASSAAGGAGNQPQHF. The rearrangement uses TRBV7-9 and TRBJ1-5, with a possible D match to TRBD1 (6 bases). The CDR3 is 16 residues long. Germline V gives CDR1 SEHNR, CDR2 FQNEAQ (reference sequence). Trimming shortened V by 5 bases and J by 2 bases, and 16 bases separated the two germline ends.

The chain combines TRBV10-2 with TRBJ2-3; 7 nucleotides line up with TRBD2. The CDR3 totals 16 residues. The trim removed 6 bases at V and 1 base at J, leaving 10 bases unmatched. CDR1 and CDR2 (germline): WSHSY, SAAADI. The CDR3 DNA is TGCGCCAGCAGGAGTCGTCCGGGGGGACGCACAGATACGCAGTATTTT. Amino acid sequence: CASRSRPGGRTDTQYF.